A single sample gave rise to the 24 T cell receptor beta chains below, sequenced in a study of beta chain features in type 1 diabetes. Sequencing targeted expressed TCRB transcripts, as all isolated RNA had been reverse transcribed. Only in-frame clones appear in the TCRdb table, and some are missing; sequencing was by immunoSEQ multiplex PCR. The sample has 37,000 or so clones, around 45% seen once. The specimen sequenced was central memory CD4+ T cells from blood. Receptors originate from a woman between 18 and 30 years old in good health.

This clone was found a few times. The chain recombines TRBV5-1 with TRBJ2-1, with 8 bases aligning to TRBD2. CDR3 length: 14 residues. With V trimmed by 0 bases and J by 8 bases, 4 bases remained unmatched. Germline-derived CDR1 and CDR2 are SGHRS and YFSETQ. CDR3 sequence: CASSLEGRGDEQFF. The CDR3 DNA is TGCGCCAGCAGCTTGGAGGGGCGGGGGGATGAGCAGTTCTTC.

This clone was recorded once. The chain links TRBV6-1 to TRBJ2-7; 10 nucleotides line up with TRBD2. Germline CDR1 reads MNHNS; CDR2 reads SASEGT. The V and J ends lost 6 bases and 2 bases, in that order; junction bases with no gene match: 4. This CDR3 contains 14 residues. DNA of the CDR3: TGTGCCAGCAGCGCTAGCGGGGGACCCTACGAGCAGTACTTC. This translates into CASSASGGPYEQYF.

The genes are TRBV28 and TRBJ2-7; a weak D match, TRBD1 (5 bases). This CDR3 spans 15 amino acids. Germline V gene data show CDR1 as MDHEN and CDR2 as SYDVKM. The V end lost 2 bases, the J end lost 0 bases, and 11 bases lay between the germline ends. The CDR3 nucleotides are TGTGCCAGCAGTTTAGGCGGAGACAGCTCCTACGAGCAGTACTTC. It specifies CASSLGGDSSYEQYF.

The chain uses TRBV6-1 and TRBJ2-7; D unclear. The V gene lost 10 bases and the J gene lost 4 bases, with 17 bases spanning the gap. The germline V gene encodes CDR1 MNHNS and CDR2 SASEGT. The CDR3 consists of 13 residues. DNA of the CDR3: TGTGCCACCGTATCACCCTACCATTACGAGCAGTACTTC. Residues: CATVSPYHYEQYF.

This clone was recorded a few times. Distinct nucleotide sequences in the sample also encode this CDR3. The rearrangement links TRBV28 to TRBJ2-7, with D unclear. Deletions cut 8 bases from V and 0 bases from J, with 11 bases between. This CDR3 has 13 residues. Looked up from germline, CDR1 is MDHEN and CDR2 is SYDVKM. The CDR3 nucleotides are TGTGCCAGCTTTACAAGGAGCTCCTACGAGCAGTACTTC. Amino acids: CASFTRSSYEQYF.

The CDR3 loop is CARFAGDLEKDNEQFF. CDR3 in DNA: TGTGCCAGATTTGCGGGGGATTTAGAGAAGGACAATGAGCAGTTCTTC. The chain is built from TRBV5-3 and TRBJ2-1; 7 nucleotides line up with TRBD2. TRBV5-3 is an ORF; its function is uncertain. After removal of 7 bases from V and 5 bases from J, the junction contained 15 bases not matched to a gene. The CDR3 covers 16 residues.

In its sample, this clone was seen a few times. V and J are TRBV2 and TRBJ1-2; tentative D call: TRBD1 (5 bases). The CDR3 is made up of 12 amino acids. The V end lost 4 bases, the J end lost 7 bases, and 10 bases lay between the germline ends. Germline V gene lookup returns CDR1 SNHLY and CDR2 FYNNEI. The CDR3 sequence is CASSGDGGGYTF. In nucleotides, the CDR3 is TGTGCCAGCAGTGGGGACGGGGGTGGCTACACCTTC.

This rearrangement joins TRBV5-1 to TRBJ2-1, with TRBD2 matching 10 bases. Germline-derived CDR1 and CDR2 are SGHRS and YFSETQ. The CDR3 runs to 13 residues. Trimming removed 1 base from V and 14 bases from J; junction bases left unmatched: 6. CDR3 amino acids: CASSLSLAGVKFF. The CDR3 DNA follows: TGCGCCAGCAGCTTGAGTCTAGCGGGAGTAAAGTTCTTC.

The genes are TRBV10-3 and TRBJ1-1, with D possibly being TRBD1 (6 bases). Germline V lookup: CDR1 ENHRY, CDR2 SYGVKD. The length of the CDR3 is 15 residues. The V end lost 0 bases, the J end lost 4 bases, and 12 bases lay between the germline ends. Here the CDR3 reads CAISESRGGPTEAFF. The CDR3 bases are TGTGCCATCAGTGAGTCAAGGGGGGGGCCCACTGAAGCTTTCTTT.

The chain has TRBV6-1 and TRBJ2-7, with 7 bases matching TRBD1. The V and J ends lost 6 bases and 2 bases, in that order; junction bases with no gene match: 10. Germline V gene sequence: CDR1 MNHNS, CDR2 SASEGT. This CDR3 is 15 amino acids long. CDR3 nucleotide sequence: TGTGCCAGCAGCGCCATGGTACAGGGGACCTACGAGCAGTACTTC. Translation gives CASSAMVQGTYEQYF.

The chain combines TRBV19 with TRBJ1-4, with D possibly TRBD1 on 6 matching bases. CDR3 length: 16 amino acids. V lost 6 bases and J 0 bases, leaving 14 bases between the germline ends. Germline assignment: CDR1 LNHDA and CDR2 SQIVND (reference sequence). CDR3 amino acids: CASRVQGFSTNEKLFF. As DNA, the CDR3 is TGTGCCAGTAGGGTACAGGGATTTTCAACTAATGAAAAACTGTTTTTT.

This clone turned up a few times. The chain carries TRBV29-1 and TRBJ1-1, with a tentative D call TRBD1 (6 bases). The CDR3 is made up of 14 amino acids. Deletions cut 7 bases from V and 1 base from J, with 16 bases between. Looked up from germline, CDR1 is SQVTM and CDR2 is ANQGSEA. The CDR3 coding sequence is TGCAGCGCGTCCGGGGACACCTCGAACACTGAAGCTTTCTTT. Encoded protein: CSASGDTSNTEAFF.

This clone was counted only a few times. The genes are TRBV6-5 and TRBJ2-3, with TRBD1 as a possible D gene (5 bases). CDR3 size: 12 residues. The germline V gene has CDR1 MNHEY and CDR2 SVGAGI. V lost 7 bases to trimming and J lost 6 bases, with 11 bases between them. CDR3 protein: CASNQGGDTQYF. CDR3 bases: TGTGCCAGCAATCAGGGCGGCGATACGCAGTATTTT.

The rearrangement joins TRBV6-5 to TRBJ2-3, with 8 bases that match TRBD2. The V segment lost 6 bases and the J segment 5 bases; nucleotides outside the gene matches: 7. This CDR3 comprises 14 residues. In germline, CDR1 is MNHEY, CDR2 SVGAGI. CDR3 in DNA: TGTGCCAGCAGCCGTAGCGGGGCGAGAGATACGCAGTATTTT. This gives the protein CASSRSGARDTQYF.

CDR3 DNA: TGTGCCAGTAGTCGTCTGGGCACTAGCGGGGGTTTCCAAGAGACCCAGTACTTC. Its translation: CASSRLGTSGGFQETQYF. V usage is TRBV19 and J usage is TRBJ2-5; 11 positions match TRBD2. CDR1 is LNHDA and CDR2 is SQIVND in the germline V gene (reference sequence). This CDR3 spans 18 amino acids. The V and J ends lost 5 bases and 1 base, in that order; junction bases with no gene match: 12. Based on the CDR3 plus reference TRBV19 and TRBJ2-5, the full variable domain is DGGITQSPKYLFRKEGQNVTLSCEQNLNHDAMYWYRQDPGQGLRLIYYSQIVNDFQKGDIAEGYSVSREKKESFPLTVTSAQKNPTAFYLCASSRLGTSGGFQETQYFGPGTRLLVL.

This clone was recorded a few times. The rearrangement links TRBV2 to TRBJ2-7, with 7 bases that match TRBD1. V was clipped by 3 bases and J by 6 bases; unmatched bases: 5. This CDR3 is built from 13 residues. Germline CDR1 SNHLY, CDR2 FYNNEI. The CDR3 DNA reads as TGTGCCAGCAGTGATGGGACAGTAGGCGAGCAGTACTTC. This encodes CASSDGTVGEQYF.

The genes are TRBV7-9 and TRBJ1-2, with D uncertain. Germline CDR1 and CDR2: SEHNR and FQNEAQ (reference sequence). The CDR3 loop spans 16 amino acids. Trimming took 1 base from V and 6 from J, leaving 18 bases between them. The CDR3: CASSLEETGGGNGYTF. Here the CDR3 DNA reads TGTGCCAGCAGCTTAGAAGAAACGGGAGGAGGTAATGGCTACACCTTC. The full variable domain, completed using reference TRBV7-9 and TRBJ1-2, is DTGVSQNPRHKITKRGQNVTFRCDPISEHNRLYWYRQTLGQGPEFLTYFQNEAQLEKSRLLSDRFSAERPKGSFSTLEIQRTEQGDSAMYLCASSLEETGGGNGYTFGSGTRLTVV.

The chain combines TRBV19 with TRBJ1-5, with 9 bases matching TRBD1. Germline V gene data show CDR1 as LNHDA and CDR2 as SQIVND (reference sequence). This CDR3 is 17 amino acids long. Unmatched junction bases numbered 7, after V lost 2 bases and J lost 2 bases. In nucleotides, the CDR3 is TGTGCCAGTAGTATATTCCCGGACAGGGGAGGCAATCAGCCCCAGCATTTT. As protein: CASSIFPDRGGNQPQHF.

The chain joins TRBV7-3 to TRBJ2-3, with 8 bases aligning to TRBD2. The germline gives CDR1 SGHTA, CDR2 FQGTGA. CDR3 size: 13 residues. V lost 5 bases and J lost 4; bases outside the gene matches: 2. The CDR3, as DNA: TGTGCCAGCAGCCCGGGGGGGGCAGATACGCAGTATTTT. Encoded protein: CASSPGGADTQYF.

This clone was observed a few times. This sequence joins TRBV2 and TRBJ1-5; D possibly corresponds to TRBD1 (6 bases). The CDR3 extends over 13 amino acids. CDR1 and CDR2 from the germline V gene are SNHLY and FYNNEI. Trimming removed 5 bases from V and 7 bases from J, with 12 bases in between. The CDR3 here is CASSSGQFQPQHF. CDR3 nucleotides: TGTGCCAGCAGTTCAGGACAGTTCCAGCCCCAGCATTTT.

The sample holds a few counts of this clone. This rearrangement joins TRBV5-6 to TRBJ2-5, with D possibly TRBD2 on 6 matching bases. With 6 bases removed from V and 5 bases from J, the gap between germline ends came to 14 bases. The CDR3 length is 13 residues. Per germline, CDR1 SGHDT and CDR2 YYEEEE. This chain's CDR3 is CASTLLAGETQYF. Here the CDR3 DNA reads TGTGCCAGCACTTTACTAGCCGGTGAGACCCAGTACTTC.

This clone was counted a few times. This chain links TRBV28 with TRBJ2-1; 9 bases are shared with TRBD1. Losses at the gene ends were 4 bases for V and 8 bases for J; bases not matched to a gene: 9. Looked up from germline, CDR1 is MDHEN and CDR2 is SYDVKM. CDR3 size: 15 residues. CDR3 bases: TGTGCCAGCAGTTCCCGGGACAGGGCCGGCCATGAGCAGTTCTTC. Translating it yields CASSSRDRAGHEQFF.

The DNA for the CDR3 is TGTGCCGGGGCCGGGGGGGGATTGGGCACAGATACGCAGTATTTT. This codes for CAGAGGGLGTDTQYF. The chain joins TRBV30 to TRBJ2-3; 8 nucleotides line up with TRBD2. V trimming: 8 bases; J trimming: 1 base; junction bases outside the gene matches: 11. CDR3 size: 15 residues. Germline assignment: CDR1 GTSNPN and CDR2 SVGIG (reference sequence).

This clone was picked up one time. This rearrangement joins TRBV12-5 to TRBJ1-2; possibly TRBD1 for D (6 bases). Trimming took off 0 bases at V and 8 bases at J, with 25 bases between the two ends. CDR3 length equals 18 residues. CDR1 and CDR2 (germline): LGHNT, FRNRAP. CDR3 residues: CASGLVTGTHLPSRGYTF. CDR3 DNA sequence: TGTGCTAGTGGTTTGGTAACCGGGACACATCTTCCCTCAAGAGGCTACACCTTC.